This TCR beta chain was captured in a study of T cell changes during pregnancy in multiple sclerosis. Measured with immunoSEQ multiplex PCR; TCRdb has only the in-frame clones, and not every one. The repertoire consists of tens of thousands of clones, with 86% occurring once and the leading ten covering 10% to 15%. J was trimmed by 1 base and V by 5 bases; bases with no gene match: 3. Germline V CDR1 and CDR2: SEHNR, FQNEAQ (reference sequence). CDR3 length: 14 residues. The J gene is TRBJ2-3, the V gene TRBV7-9; 7 nucleotides align to TRBD2. This TCR came from a female donor in good health, enrolled as a control in a pregnancy study. Sequences were derived from CD8+ T cells from peripheral blood mononuclear cells, sampled in the first trimester of pregnancy. CDR3 sequence: CASSLRGGTDTQYF. CDR3 DNA sequence: TGTGCCAGCAGCCTCCGGGGGGGCACAGATACGCAGTATTTT.